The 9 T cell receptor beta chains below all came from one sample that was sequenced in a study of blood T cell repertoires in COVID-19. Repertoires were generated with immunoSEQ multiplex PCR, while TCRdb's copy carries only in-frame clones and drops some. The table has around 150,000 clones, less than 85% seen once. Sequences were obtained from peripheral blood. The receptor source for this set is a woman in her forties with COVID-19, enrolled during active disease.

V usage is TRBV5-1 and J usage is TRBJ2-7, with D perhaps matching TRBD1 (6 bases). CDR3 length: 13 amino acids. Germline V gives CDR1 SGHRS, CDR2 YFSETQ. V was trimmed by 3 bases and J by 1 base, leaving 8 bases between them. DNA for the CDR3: TGCGCCAGCAGCTGGGACATTTCCTACGAGCAGTACTTC. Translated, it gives CASSWDISYEQYF. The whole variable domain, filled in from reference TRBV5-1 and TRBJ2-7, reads KAGVTQTPRYLIKTRGQQVTLSCSPISGHRSVSWYQQTPGQGLQFLFEYFSETQRNKGNFPGRFSGRQFSNSRSEMNVSTLELGDSALYLCASSWDISYEQYFGPGTRLTVT.

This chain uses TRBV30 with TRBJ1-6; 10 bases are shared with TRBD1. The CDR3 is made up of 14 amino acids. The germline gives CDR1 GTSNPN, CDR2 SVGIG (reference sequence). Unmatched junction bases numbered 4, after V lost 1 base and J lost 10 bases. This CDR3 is CAWSAGQGFSPLHF. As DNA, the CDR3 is TGTGCCTGGAGTGCGGGACAGGGGTTCTCACCCCTCCACTTT.

Here the CDR3 reads CASSQTGNSGANVLTF. The CDR3 nucleotides read TGTGCCAGCTCACAGACAGGGAACTCTGGGGCCAACGTCCTGACTTTC. The gene calls are TRBV18 and TRBJ2-6, with 7 nucleotides matching TRBD1. V trimming: 4 bases; J trimming: 0 bases; junction bases outside the gene matches: 3. This CDR3 is built from 16 residues. Germline CDR1 is KGHSH and CDR2 is LQKENI.

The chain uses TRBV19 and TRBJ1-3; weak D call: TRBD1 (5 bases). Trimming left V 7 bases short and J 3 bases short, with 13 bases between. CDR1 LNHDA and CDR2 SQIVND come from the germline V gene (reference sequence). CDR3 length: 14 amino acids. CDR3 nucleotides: TGTGCCAGTACGCATCAGGGTGTTGGAAACACCATATATTTT. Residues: CASTHQGVGNTIYF.

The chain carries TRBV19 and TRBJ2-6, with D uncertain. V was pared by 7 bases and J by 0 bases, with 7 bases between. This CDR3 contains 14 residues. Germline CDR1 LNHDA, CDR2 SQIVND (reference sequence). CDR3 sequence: CASKPGSGANVLTF. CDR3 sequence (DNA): TGTGCCAGTAAGCCCGGCTCTGGGGCCAACGTCCTGACTTTC.

For the CDR3, the DNA is TGTGCCAGCAGCTCGGACAGGGACGGCACCGGGGAGCTGTTTTTT. It translates to CASSSDRDGTGELFF. The rearrangement uses TRBV9 and TRBJ2-2, with 8 bases identical to TRBD1. The CDR3 sequence is 15 residues long. V shed 4 bases, J shed 4 bases, and the junction held 6 bases outside the gene matches. Germline V gene data show CDR1 as SGDLS and CDR2 as YYNGEE.

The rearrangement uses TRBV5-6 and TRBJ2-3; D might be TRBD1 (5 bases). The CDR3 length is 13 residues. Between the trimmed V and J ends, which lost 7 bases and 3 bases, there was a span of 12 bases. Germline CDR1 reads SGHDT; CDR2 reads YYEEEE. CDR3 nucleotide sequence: TGTGCCAGCTATGGGCAGGGAACAGATACGCAGTATTTT. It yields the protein CASYGQGTDTQYF.

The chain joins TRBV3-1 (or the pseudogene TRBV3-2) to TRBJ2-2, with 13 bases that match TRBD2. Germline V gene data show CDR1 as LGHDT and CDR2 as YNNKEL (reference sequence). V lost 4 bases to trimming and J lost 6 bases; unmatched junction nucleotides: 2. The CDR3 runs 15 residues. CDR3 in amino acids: CASSLGLAGAGELFF. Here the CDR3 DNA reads TGTGCCAGCAGCCTCGGACTAGCGGGAGCCGGGGAGCTGTTTTTT.

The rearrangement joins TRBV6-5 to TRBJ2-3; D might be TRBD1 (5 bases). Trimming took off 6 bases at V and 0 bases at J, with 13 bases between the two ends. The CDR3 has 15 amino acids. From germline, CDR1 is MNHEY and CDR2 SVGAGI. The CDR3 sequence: CASRADSLSTDTQYF. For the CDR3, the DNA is TGTGCCAGCAGGGCCGACAGTCTCAGCACAGATACGCAGTATTTT.